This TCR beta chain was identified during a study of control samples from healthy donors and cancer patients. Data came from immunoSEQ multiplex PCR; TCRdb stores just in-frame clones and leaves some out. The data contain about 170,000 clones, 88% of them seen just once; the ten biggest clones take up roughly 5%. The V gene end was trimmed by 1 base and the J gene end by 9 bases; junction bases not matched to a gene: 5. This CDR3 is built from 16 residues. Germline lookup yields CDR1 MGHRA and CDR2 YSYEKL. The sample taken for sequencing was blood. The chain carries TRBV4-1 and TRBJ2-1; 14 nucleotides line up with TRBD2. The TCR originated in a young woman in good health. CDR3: CASSQGLAGGLSEQFF. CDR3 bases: TGCGCCAGCAGCCAAGGACTAGCGGGGGGGTTAAGTGAGCAGTTCTTC.